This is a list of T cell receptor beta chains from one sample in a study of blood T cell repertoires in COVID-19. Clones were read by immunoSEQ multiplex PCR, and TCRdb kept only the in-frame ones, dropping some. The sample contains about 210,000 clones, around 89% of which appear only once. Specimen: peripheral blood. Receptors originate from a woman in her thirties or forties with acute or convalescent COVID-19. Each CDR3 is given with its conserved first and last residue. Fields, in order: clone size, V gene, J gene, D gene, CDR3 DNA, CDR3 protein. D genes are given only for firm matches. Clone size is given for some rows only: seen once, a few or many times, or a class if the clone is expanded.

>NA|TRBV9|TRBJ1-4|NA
TGTGCCAGCAGCGTCGAGACGGGGAAACTGTTTTTT
CASSVETGKLFF
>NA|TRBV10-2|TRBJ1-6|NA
TGCGCCAGCAGTAAGAGTAGCGGATCCAATTCACCCCTCCACTTT
CASSKSSGSNSPLHF
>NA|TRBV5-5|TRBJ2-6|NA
TGTGCCAGCAGCTTCGTCCAGGGCTCTGGGGCCAACGTCCTGACTTTC
CASSFVQGSGANVLTF
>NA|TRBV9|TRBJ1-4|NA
TGTGCCAGCAGCGTAGCTCAGGGAAGTGAAAAACTGTTTTTT
CASSVAQGSEKLFF
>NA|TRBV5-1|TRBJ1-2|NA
TGCGCCAGCAGCTTGGGGAGTTCTAACTATGGCTACACCTTC
CASSLGSSNYGYTF
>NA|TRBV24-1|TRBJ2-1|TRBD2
TGTGCCACCAGTGATTCCTTTGGGGGGGGGAGCTCCTACAATGAGCAGTTCTTC
CATSDSFGGGSSYNEQFF
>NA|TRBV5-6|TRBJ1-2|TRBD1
TGTGCCAGCAGGGACAGGGGGTATGGCTACACCTTC
CASRDRGYGYTF
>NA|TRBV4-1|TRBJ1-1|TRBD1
TGCGCCAGCAGCCATGTTCCGGGACAGGGGGCGTCTGGTGAAGCTTTCTTT
CASSHVPGQGASGEAFF
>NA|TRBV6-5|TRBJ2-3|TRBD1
TGTGCCAGCAGTTACGGACAGGGGTCGGCAGATACGCAGTATTTT
CASSYGQGSADTQYF
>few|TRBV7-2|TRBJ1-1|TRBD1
TGTGCCAGCAGCTTAGGCAGGGGGCTGGGTTGGAACACTGAAGCTTTCTTT
CASSLGRGLGWNTEAFF
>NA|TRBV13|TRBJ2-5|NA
TGTGCCAGCAGGCGGGTGGTGAGGGAGACCCAGTACTTC
CASRRVVRETQYF
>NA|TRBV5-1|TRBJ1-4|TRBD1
TGCGCCAGCAGCCACGGACAGGGTTATGCTAATGAAAAACTGTTTTTT
CASSHGQGYANEKLFF
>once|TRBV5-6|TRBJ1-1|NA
TGTGCCAGCAGCTTCTCTATCTCTGAAGCTTTCTTT
CASSFSISEAFF
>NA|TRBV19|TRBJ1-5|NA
TGTGCCAGTAGTATTCGGGAAGGTCAGCCCCAGCATTTT
CASSIREGQPQHF
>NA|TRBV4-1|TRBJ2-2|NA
TGCGCCAGCAGCCAAGAATCCGGGACAAAGGTTACCGGGGAGCTGTTTTTT
CASSQESGTKVTGELFF
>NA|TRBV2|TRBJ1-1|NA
TGTGCCAGCAGTGCCGGTTTCACTGAAGCTTTCTTT
CASSAGFTEAFF